This is a list of T cell receptor beta chains from one sample in a study of regulatory T cells in long-lasting Graves disease. TCRdb re-derived calls from the multiplex PCR reads in MiXCR, one entry per CDR3 protein. The repertoire holds some 410,000 distinct CDR3 sequences, about 16% seen once, with over 8.5% in the top ten. These same records also appear under a second study, on T cells in Graves' hyperthyroidism and ophthalmopathy.

Sequences were derived from peripheral blood mononuclear cells (PBMCs), sampled at new diagnosis, from a patient treated with antithyroid drugs. These receptor sequences come from a woman younger than 45 with Graves disease. CDR3s include the opening cysteine and the closing phenylalanine or tryptophan. The order of the fields is CDR3 protein, CDR3 DNA, J gene, D gene, clone size, V gene. D genes are given only for firm matches. Clone size is given for some rows only: seen once, a few or many times, or a class if the clone is expanded.

CSAPPGQGPEAFF TGCAGTGCCCCACCGGGACAGGGTCCAGAAGCTTTCTTT TRBJ1-1 TRBD1 many TRBV20-1
CASSLQASGYYEQYF TGTGCCAGCAGCTTACAAGCTAGCGGGTACTACGAGCAGTACTTC TRBJ2-7 TRBD2 many TRBV11-2
CASSVFSGTSGRMGTDTQYF TGTGCCAGCAGCGTCTTCTCCGGGACTAGCGGGAGGATGGGCACAGATACGCAGTATTTT TRBJ2-3 TRBD2 . TRBV9
CSVGGNGYDGYTF TGCAGCGTGGGGGGGAATGGCTACGATGGCTACACCTTC TRBJ1-2 . many TRBV29-1
CASSLAGSSHSYEQYF TGTGCCAGCAGCTTAGCTGGTAGCAGCCACTCCTACGAGCAGTACTTC TRBJ2-7 . few TRBV7-9
CSADRDRAYNEQFF TGCAGTGCCGACCGGGACAGGGCGTACAATGAGCAGTTCTTC TRBJ2-1 TRBD1 many TRBV20-1
CSARGLQETQYF TGCAGTGCGCGGGGACTCCAAGAGACCCAGTACTTC TRBJ2-5 . . TRBV20-1
CASARQYNTEAFF TGTGCCAGCGCCCGACAGTACAACACTGAAGCTTTCTTT TRBJ1-1 . many TRBV27
CASSSRGSYNEQFF TGTGCCAGCAGCTCGCGGGGCTCCTACAATGAGCAGTTCTTC TRBJ2-1 . many TRBV7-8
CASSQDPSTDTQYF TGTGCCAGCAGCCAAGATCCGAGCACAGATACGCAGTATTTT TRBJ2-3 . . TRBV5-8
CASSRPPMDTQYF TGTGCCAGCAGCCGCCCGCCGATGGATACGCAGTATTTT TRBJ2-3 . few TRBV6-1
CASSSTALYGYTF TGTGCCAGCAGTTCGACCGCGTTATATGGCTACACCTTC TRBJ1-2 . many TRBV7-2
CSATRPPSYNEQFF TGCAGTGCTACCCGGCCCCCTTCCTACAATGAGCAGTTCTTC TRBJ2-1 . many TRBV20-1
CSARVLMRGARDEQFF TGCAGTGCTAGAGTTTTAATGCGAGGGGCTAGGGATGAGCAGTTCTTC TRBJ2-1 . many TRBV20-1
CASSLEGGSSYKQYF TGTGCCAGCAGCTTAGAAGGGGGCAGCTCCTACAAGCAGTACTTC TRBJ2-7 TRBD1 few TRBV7-9
CASSNGFRDSLYPPRQPQHF TGTGCCAGCAGTAACGGCTTCCGGGACTCACTGTATCCACCTCGTCAGCCCCAGCATTTT TRBJ1-5 . . TRBV6-7
CASSLERGKPRTRSYEQYF TGTGCCAGCAGCTTGGAAAGGGGCAAACCTAGAACCAGGTCCTACGAGCAGTACTTC TRBJ2-7 . . TRBV5-6
CASSFMRGGGGEQFF TGTGCCAGCAGCTTTATGCGGGGCGGAGGGGGTGAGCAGTTCTTC TRBJ2-1 . . TRBV7-9
CASSALAGVVYNEQFF TGTGCCAGCAGCGCCCTAGCGGGAGTGGTCTACAATGAGCAGTTCTTC TRBJ2-1 TRBD2 few TRBV7-9
CASTLRRRRSYNEQFF TGTGCCAGCACTCTCCGACGTCGACGCTCCTACAATGAGCAGTTCTTC TRBJ2-1 . many TRBV6-2/TRBV6-3
CASSYRVAEDEQFF TGTGCCAGCAGTTACCGAGTAGCGGAGGATGAGCAGTTCTTC TRBJ2-1 . . TRBV6-5
CASSSGRGGSPLHF TGCGCCAGCAGCTCAGGCCGAGGTGGCTCACCCCTCCACTTT TRBJ1-6 . few TRBV5-1
CASSPGPTGLSGTQYF TGTGCCAGCTCACCAGGTCCCACGGGACTATCGGGGACCCAGTACTTC TRBJ2-5 TRBD2 many TRBV18
CASSEESRRVAYGYTF TGTGCCAGCAGTGAAGAATCGAGGCGCGTCGCCTATGGCTACACCTTC TRBJ1-2 . . TRBV28
CASSYNPSSYNEQFF TGTGCCAGCAGTTATAACCCCAGCTCCTACAATGAGCAGTTCTTC TRBJ2-1 . few TRBV6-5
CASSEVELAGETQYF TGTGCCAGCAGTGAAGTTGAGCTAGCAGGGGAGACCCAGTACTTC TRBJ2-5 . many TRBV6-1
CASTIRGSGGGKQYF TGTGCCAGCACCATAAGGGGGAGCGGAGGGGGGAAGCAGTACTTC TRBJ2-7 . many TRBV28
CASSAGLGGGTNEKLFF TGTGCCAGCAGCGCGGGACTCGGAGGGGGAACTAATGAAAAACTGTTTTTT TRBJ1-4 . . TRBV11-1
CASSLEGTGANVLTF TGCGCCAGCAGCTTGGAAGGAACCGGGGCCAACGTCCTGACTTTC TRBJ2-6 . many TRBV5-1
CASSFASGSMFIYKEQFF TGTGCCAGCAGTTTTGCTAGCGGGAGTATGTTCATCTATAAGGAGCAGTTCTTC TRBJ2-1 TRBD2 few TRBV28
CASTSGRVNTEAFF TGTGCCAGCACCTCGGGGCGGGTGAACACTGAAGCTTTCTTT TRBJ1-1 . . TRBV6-1
CASSRGPLDTEAFF TGTGCCAGCAGCCGGGGTCCGTTGGACACTGAAGCTTTCTTT TRBJ1-1 . many TRBV11-3
CASSHNREVTGELFF TGTGCCAGCTCACATAACAGGGAAGTCACCGGGGAGCTGTTTTTT TRBJ2-2 . . TRBV18
CASSLRNNYNEQFF TGTGCCAGCAGCCTGAGGAACAACTACAATGAGCAGTTCTTC TRBJ2-1 . many TRBV3-1
CASSHPSTGSGFTF TGTGCCAGCAGCCATCCTTCGACGGGTTCGGGCTTCACCTTC TRBJ1-2 . . TRBV3-1
CASKATGPFIDTQYF TGTGCCAGCAAAGCGACAGGGCCCTTCATAGATACGCAGTATTTT TRBJ2-3 TRBD1 many TRBV28
CASSFRGTQYF TGTGCCAGCAGCTTCCGGGGGACCCAGTACTTC TRBJ2-5 . many TRBV7-9